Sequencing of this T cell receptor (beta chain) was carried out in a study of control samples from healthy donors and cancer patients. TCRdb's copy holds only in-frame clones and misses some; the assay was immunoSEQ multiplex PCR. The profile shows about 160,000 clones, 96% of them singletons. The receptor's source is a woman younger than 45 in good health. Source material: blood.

CDR3 in DNA: TGTGCCAGCAGCTTTCGGGGTAGGGCTTCGGATGAGCAGTTCTTC. Protein product: CASSFRGRASDEQFF. The rearrangement joins TRBV11-2 to TRBJ2-1, with D possibly being TRBD2 (5 bases). The CDR3 is 15 amino acids. Germline assignment: CDR1 SGHAT and CDR2 FQNNGV. Trimming pared 3 bases from V and 8 bases from J, leaving 17 bases between. Using reference TRBV11-2 and TRBJ2-1 for the parts outside the CDR3, the full variable domain is EAGVAQSPRYKIIEKRQSVAFWCNPISGHATLYWYQQILGQGPKLLIQFQNNGVVDDSQLPKDRFSAERLKGVDSTLKIQPAKLEDSAVYLCASSFRGRASDEQFFGPGTRLTVL.